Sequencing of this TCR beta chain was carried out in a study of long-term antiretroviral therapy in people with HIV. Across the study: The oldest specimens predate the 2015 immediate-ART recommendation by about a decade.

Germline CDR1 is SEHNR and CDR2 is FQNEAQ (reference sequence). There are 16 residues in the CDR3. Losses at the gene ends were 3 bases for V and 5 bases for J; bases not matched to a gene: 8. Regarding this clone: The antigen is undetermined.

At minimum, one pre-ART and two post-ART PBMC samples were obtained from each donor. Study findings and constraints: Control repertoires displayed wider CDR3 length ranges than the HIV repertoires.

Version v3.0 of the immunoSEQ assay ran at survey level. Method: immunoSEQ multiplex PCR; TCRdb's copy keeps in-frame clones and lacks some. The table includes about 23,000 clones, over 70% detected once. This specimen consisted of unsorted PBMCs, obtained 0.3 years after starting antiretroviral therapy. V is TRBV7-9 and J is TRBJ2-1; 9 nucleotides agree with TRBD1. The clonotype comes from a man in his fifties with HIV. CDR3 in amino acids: CASSLYPGTGNNEQFF. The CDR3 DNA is TGTGCCAGCAGCTTGTACCCCGGGACAGGGAACAATGAGCAGTTCTTC.